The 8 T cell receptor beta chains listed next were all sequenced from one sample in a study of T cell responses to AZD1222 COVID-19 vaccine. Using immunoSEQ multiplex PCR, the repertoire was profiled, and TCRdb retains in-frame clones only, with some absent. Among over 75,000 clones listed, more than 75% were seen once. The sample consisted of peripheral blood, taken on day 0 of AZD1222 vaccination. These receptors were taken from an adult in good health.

The CDR3 here is CASSVALQANSPLHF. For the CDR3, the DNA is TGTGCCAGCAGCGTGGCCCTCCAGGCTAATTCACCCCTCCACTTT. J is TRBJ1-6 and V is TRBV5-8; D is undetermined. Germline V gene sequence: CDR1 SGHTS, CDR2 YDEGEE. The CDR3 totals 15 residues. V dropped 4 bases and J dropped 6 bases, with 14 bases sitting between them. Complete variable domain (other parts from reference TRBV5-8 and TRBJ1-6): EAGVTQSPTHLIKTRGQQATLRCSPISGHTSVYWYQQALGLGLQFLLWYDEGEERNRGNFPPRFSGRQFPNYSSELNVNALELEDSALYLCASSVALQANSPLHFGNGTRLTVT.

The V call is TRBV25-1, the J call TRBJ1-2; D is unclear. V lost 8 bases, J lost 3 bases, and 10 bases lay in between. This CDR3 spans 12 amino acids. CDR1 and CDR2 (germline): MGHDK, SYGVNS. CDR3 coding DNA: TGTGCCAGCGAATCAACGGACTATGGCTACACCTTC. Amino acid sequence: CASESTDYGYTF.

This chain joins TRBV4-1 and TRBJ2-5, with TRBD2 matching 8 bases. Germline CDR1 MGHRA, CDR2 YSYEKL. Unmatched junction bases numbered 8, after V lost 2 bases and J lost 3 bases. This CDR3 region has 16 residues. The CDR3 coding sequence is TGCGCCAGCAGCCAAACGGGGGGGTTAAGGGAAGAGACCCAGTACTTC. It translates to CASSQTGGLREETQYF.

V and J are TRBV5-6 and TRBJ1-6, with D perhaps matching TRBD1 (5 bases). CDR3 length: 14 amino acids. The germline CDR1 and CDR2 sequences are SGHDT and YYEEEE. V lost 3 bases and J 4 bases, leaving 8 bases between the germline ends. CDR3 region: CASSWGRYNSPLHF. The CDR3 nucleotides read TGTGCCAGCAGCTGGGGACGGTATAATTCACCCCTCCACTTT.

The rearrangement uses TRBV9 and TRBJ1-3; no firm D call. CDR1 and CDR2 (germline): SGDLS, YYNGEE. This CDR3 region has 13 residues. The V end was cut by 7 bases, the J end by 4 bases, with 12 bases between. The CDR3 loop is CASEPTVGNTIYF. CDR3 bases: TGTGCCAGCGAGCCCACTGTGGGAAACACCATATATTTT.

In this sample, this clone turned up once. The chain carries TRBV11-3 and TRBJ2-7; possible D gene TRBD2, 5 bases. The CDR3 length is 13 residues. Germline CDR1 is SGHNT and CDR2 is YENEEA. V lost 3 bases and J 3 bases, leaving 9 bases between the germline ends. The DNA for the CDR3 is TGTGCCAGCAGCTTCTCGGCGGGCTACGAGCAGTACTTC. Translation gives CASSFSAGYEQYF.

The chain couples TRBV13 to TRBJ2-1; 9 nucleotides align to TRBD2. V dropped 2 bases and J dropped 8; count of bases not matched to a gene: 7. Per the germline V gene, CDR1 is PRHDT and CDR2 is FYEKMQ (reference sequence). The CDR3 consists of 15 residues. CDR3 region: CASSLRVAGAHEQFF. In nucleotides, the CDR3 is TGTGCCAGCAGCTTAAGGGTAGCGGGAGCCCATGAGCAGTTCTTC.

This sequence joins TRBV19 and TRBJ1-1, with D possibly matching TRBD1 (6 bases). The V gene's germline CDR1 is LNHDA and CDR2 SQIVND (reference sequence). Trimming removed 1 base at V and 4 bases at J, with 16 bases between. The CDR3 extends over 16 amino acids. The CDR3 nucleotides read TGTGCCAGTAGTATAGTTGGGGGCCTGGGAAGCACTGAAGCTTTCTTT. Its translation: CASSIVGGLGSTEAFF.